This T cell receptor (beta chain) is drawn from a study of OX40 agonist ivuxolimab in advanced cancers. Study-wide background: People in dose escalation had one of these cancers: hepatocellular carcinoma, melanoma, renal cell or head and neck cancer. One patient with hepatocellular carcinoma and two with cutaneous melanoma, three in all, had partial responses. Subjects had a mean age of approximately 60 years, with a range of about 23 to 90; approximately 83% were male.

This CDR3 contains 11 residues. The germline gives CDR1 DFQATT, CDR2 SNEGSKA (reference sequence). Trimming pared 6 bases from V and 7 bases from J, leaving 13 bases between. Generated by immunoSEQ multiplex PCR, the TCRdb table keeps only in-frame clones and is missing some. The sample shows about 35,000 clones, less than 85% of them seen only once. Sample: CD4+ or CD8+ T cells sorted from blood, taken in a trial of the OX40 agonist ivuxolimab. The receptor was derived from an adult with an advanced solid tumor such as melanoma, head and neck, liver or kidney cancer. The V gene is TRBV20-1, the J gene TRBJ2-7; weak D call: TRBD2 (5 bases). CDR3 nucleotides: TGCAGTGCCTCATACTCGGGGGAGCAGTACTTC. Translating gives CSASYSGEQYF.